Below are 25 T cell receptor beta chains sequenced from a single sample in a study of technical replicates of blood from several donors. Measured with immunoSEQ multiplex PCR; TCRdb has only the in-frame clones, and not every one. The sample holds tens of thousands of clones, about 94% seen once. Specimen: T cells isolated from PBMCs. The receptors originated from a human donor in good health.

This clone was counted a single time. This chain uses TRBV27 with TRBJ1-4; possibly TRBD1 for D (6 bases). Germline CDR1 MNHEY, CDR2 SMNVEV (reference sequence). The CDR3 runs to 15 residues. V lost 3 bases, J lost 3 bases, and 11 bases lay in between. CDR3 residues: CASSFNRASNEKLFF. In DNA, the CDR3 is TGTGCCAGCAGTTTTAACAGGGCCTCTAATGAAAAACTGTTTTTT.

The chain links TRBV28 to TRBJ1-1, with D uncertain. The CDR3 is 14 residues long. Per the germline V gene, CDR1 is MDHEN and CDR2 is SYDVKM. The ends were cut back, 4 bases at V and 3 bases at J, with 12 bases in the middle. The CDR3: CASSSYTEDTEAFF. CDR3 nucleotide sequence: TGTGCCAGCAGTTCTTACACGGAGGACACTGAAGCTTTCTTT. Full variable domain (rest looked up from reference TRBV28 and TRBJ1-1): DVKVTQSSRYLVKRTGEKVFLECVQDMDHENMFWYRQDPGLGLRLIYFSYDVKMKEKGDIPEGYSVSREKKERFSLILESASTNQTSMYLCASSSYTEDTEAFFGQGTRLTVV.

This clone was detected only once. The CDR3 region is CASSSGTGGYEQYF. CDR3 bases: TGCGCCAGCAGCTCCGGGACAGGGGGCTACGAGCAGTACTTC. The chain has TRBV5-1 and TRBJ2-7, with 11 positions matching TRBD1. The CDR3 spans 14 residues. With V trimmed by 3 bases and J by 3 bases, 2 bases remained unmatched. Germline values: CDR1 SGHRS, CDR2 YFSETQ.

The J gene is TRBJ1-2, the V gene TRBV7-9; D gene ambiguous. V lost 1 base, J lost 4 bases, and 4 bases lay in between. CDR1 SEHNR and CDR2 FQNEAQ come from the germline V gene (reference sequence). The CDR3 extends over 12 amino acids. In nucleotides, the CDR3 is TGTGCCAGCAGCTTAGACAGCTATGGCTACACCTTC. The encoded protein is CASSLDSYGYTF.

The J gene is TRBJ2-3, the V gene TRBV4-3; TRBD1 matches 7 bases. Germline loops: CDR1 LGHNA, CDR2 YSLEER. There are 19 residues in the CDR3. Trimming removed 0 bases from V and 2 bases from J; junction bases left unmatched: 14. The CDR3 loop is CASSQDLSNRGVYTDTQYF. The CDR3 coding sequence is TGCGCCAGCAGCCAAGATTTAAGCAACAGGGGAGTTTACACAGATACGCAGTATTTT.

The V call is TRBV28, the J call TRBJ2-7, with 11 bases identical to TRBD2. V trimming: 2 bases; J trimming: 3 bases; junction bases outside the gene matches: 6. CDR1 and CDR2 from the germline V gene are MDHEN and SYDVKM. The CDR3 is made up of 16 amino acids. CDR3 sequence: CASSLIGLAGYYEQYF. The CDR3 DNA reads TGTGCCAGCAGTTTAATTGGACTAGCGGGTTACTACGAGCAGTACTTC.

The chain employs TRBV28 and TRBJ1-2; D unresolved. The CDR3 has 11 residues. V shed 3 bases and J shed 8 bases, with 7 bases lying between them. Looked up from germline, CDR1 is MDHEN and CDR2 is SYDVKM. CDR3 loop: CASSLEYGYTF. As DNA, the CDR3 is TGTGCCAGCAGTTTGGAGTACGGCTACACCTTC.

J is TRBJ2-3 and V is TRBV7-8, with D perhaps TRBD2 (7 bases). V was clipped by 9 bases and J by 2 bases, with 12 bases between them. The germline CDR1 and CDR2 sequences are SGHVS and FQNEAQ. The CDR3 loop spans 13 amino acids. The CDR3 nucleotides read TGTGCCAGTACAGGGAGGGACACAGATACGCAGTATTTT. Its protein product is CASTGRDTDTQYF.

The rearrangement uses TRBV10-1 and TRBJ1-2; 9 nucleotides line up with TRBD1. Germline-derived CDR1 and CDR2 are WNHNN and SYGVQD (reference sequence). After removal of 2 bases from V and 5 bases from J, the junction contained 9 bases not matched to a gene. CDR3 size: 16 residues. This CDR3 is CASSETPGTGLYGYTF. CDR3 bases: TGCGCCAGCAGTGAGACCCCCGGGACAGGGCTGTATGGCTACACCTTC.

The chain is built from TRBV9 and TRBJ1-2; D uncertain. Germline assignment: CDR1 SGDLS and CDR2 YYNGEE. The V and J ends lost 3 bases and 4 bases respectively, with 10 bases between them. This CDR3 spans 13 amino acids. The CDR3 region is CASSGTVRYGYTF. The CDR3 nucleotides read TGTGCCAGCAGCGGTACAGTTCGCTATGGCTACACCTTC.

This CDR3 reads CASSTGTRDEQYF. As DNA, the CDR3 is TGTGCCAGCAGCACAGGGACAAGGGACGAGCAGTACTTC. The gene calls are TRBV5-4 and TRBJ2-7; perhaps TRBD1 as D (6 bases). V shed 4 bases and J shed 5 bases, with 13 bases lying between them. The CDR3 length is 13 residues. The germline gives CDR1 SGHNT, CDR2 YYREEE (reference sequence).

This chain uses TRBV19 with TRBJ1-1; 7 positions match TRBD1. From germline, CDR1 is LNHDA and CDR2 SQIVND (reference sequence). After removal of 6 bases from V and 0 bases from J, the junction contained 10 bases not matched to a gene. The length of the CDR3 is 16 residues. The CDR3 protein is CASRYRDSSMNTEAFF. The CDR3 coding sequence is TGTGCCAGTAGATACCGGGACAGCAGCATGAACACTGAAGCTTTCTTT.

The V and J genes are TRBV7-8 and TRBJ1-5; the match to TRBD1 covers 8 bases. Germline V CDR1 and CDR2: SGHVS, FQNEAQ. This CDR3 comprises 14 residues. Trimming took 5 bases from V and 5 from J; bases not matched to a gene: 5. The CDR3 sequence is CASSPQGGYQPQHF. The CDR3 DNA sequence: TGTGCCAGCAGCCCACAGGGGGGTTATCAGCCCCAGCATTTT.

The chain recombines TRBV4-3 with TRBJ2-3; 10 nucleotides agree with TRBD2. The CDR3 is 18 amino acids. Germline CDR1 LGHNA, CDR2 YSLEER. The J segment lost 2 bases and the V segment lost 0 bases, leaving 8 bases of the junction unmatched. The CDR3 region is CASSQDVSGRAFTDTQYF. CDR3 DNA: TGCGCCAGCAGCCAAGACGTCAGCGGGAGGGCCTTCACAGATACGCAGTATTTT.

The chain employs TRBV7-2 and TRBJ1-5; D call uncertain. The CDR3 contains 15 residues. The germline V gene has CDR1 SGHTA and CDR2 FQGNSA. Trimming cost V 0 bases and J 3 bases, with 9 bases left between them. DNA of the CDR3: TGTGCCAGCAGCTTAGCGCCCAGACACAATCAGCCCCAGCATTTT. This codes for CASSLAPRHNQPQHF.

The chain links TRBV6-5 to TRBJ1-1; no definite D call. The CDR3 length is 13 residues. CDR1 is MNHEY, CDR2 SVGAGI, per germline. V dropped 2 bases and J dropped 3 bases, with 7 bases sitting between them. This CDR3 is CASSYKGDTEAFF. The CDR3 DNA follows: TGTGCCAGCAGTTACAAGGGAGACACTGAAGCTTTCTTT.

Only one count was recorded for this clone. This chain uses TRBV7-3 with TRBJ2-2, with 10 nucleotides matching TRBD1. With V trimmed by 5 bases and J by 13 bases, 10 bases remained unmatched. The CDR3 is 14 residues long. CDR1 and CDR2 from the germline V gene are SGHTA and FQGTGA. The CDR3 DNA reads as TGTGCCAGCAGCCGGACAGGGGGAGCGGCGGGGCTGTTTTTT. This codes for CASSRTGGAAGLFF.

The chain couples TRBV5-1 to TRBJ2-7, with D possibly TRBD1 on 5 matching bases. The V gene lost 0 bases and the J gene lost 2 bases, with 12 bases spanning the gap. The CDR3 length is 15 residues. Looked up from germline, CDR1 is SGHRS and CDR2 is YFSETQ. CDR3 amino acids: CASSLGVRGPYEQYF. The DNA of the CDR3 is TGCGCCAGCAGCTTGGGAGTAAGGGGCCCCTACGAGCAGTACTTC.

The chain carries TRBV7-9 and TRBJ2-7; TRBD2 might be the D (5 bases). V shed 1 base and J shed 4 bases, with 8 bases lying between them. CDR3 length: 13 residues. Germline V CDR1 and CDR2: SEHNR, FQNEAQ (reference sequence). CDR3 loop: CASSLGLSYEQYF. The CDR3 DNA reads as TGTGCCAGCAGCTTAGGACTATCATACGAGCAGTACTTC.

This clone showed up just once. This rearrangement joins TRBV27 to TRBJ1-3; D not resolved. This CDR3 has 14 residues. Germline CDR1 reads MNHEY; CDR2 reads SMNVEV (reference sequence). V shed 3 bases and J shed 4 bases, with 10 bases lying between them. CDR3 in DNA: TGTGCCAGCAGTTTCGAGGGAGGAGGAAACACCATATATTTT. This encodes CASSFEGGGNTIYF.

This clone appeared a single time. This sequence joins TRBV27 and TRBJ1-2, with no clear D. The germline V and J ends were trimmed by 6 bases and 0 bases, with 8 bases remaining between them. The germline V gene has CDR1 MNHEY and CDR2 SMNVEV (reference sequence). CDR3 length: 13 residues. For the CDR3, the DNA is TGTGCCAGCAGCTTCGGGGCTAACTATGGCTACACCTTC. Translated: CASSFGANYGYTF.

The gene calls are TRBV19 and TRBJ2-7; TRBD1 might be the D (5 bases). Germline CDR1 and CDR2: LNHDA and SQIVND (reference sequence). Trimming removed 8 bases at V and 6 bases at J, with 11 bases between. This CDR3 has 11 residues. The CDR3 reads CASATVSEQYF. The CDR3 DNA is TGTGCCAGTGCGACAGTCTCCGAGCAGTACTTC. Looking up the rest from reference TRBV19 and TRBJ2-7 gives the full variable domain: DGGITQSPKYLFRKEGQNVTLSCEQNLNHDAMYWYRQDPGQGLRLIYYSQIVNDFQKGDIAEGYSVSREKKESFPLTVTSAQKNPTAFYLCASATVSEQYFGPGTRLTVT.

The chain has TRBV30 and TRBJ1-5; unclear D gene. This CDR3 comprises 13 residues. Germline V gene sequence: CDR1 GTSNPN, CDR2 SVGIG (reference sequence). V was clipped by 3 bases and J by 5 bases, with 11 bases between them. The CDR3 nucleotides read TGTGCCTGGAGGCTGGGCTCCCATCAGCCCCAGCATTTT. As protein: CAWRLGSHQPQHF.

The chain employs TRBV28 and TRBJ2-2; 8 bases are a match to TRBD2. This CDR3 region has 17 residues. Germline V gene lookup returns CDR1 MDHEN and CDR2 SYDVKM. Trimming took 4 bases from V and 0 from J; bases not matched to a gene: 7. CDR3 residues: CASSSIRGGTNTGELFF. In DNA form, the CDR3 reads TGTGCCAGCAGTTCTATACGGGGGGGAACGAACACCGGGGAGCTGTTTTTT.

This chain joins TRBV2 and TRBJ2-2; 7 nucleotides match TRBD1. V was pared by 5 bases and J by 4 bases, with 10 bases of the junction left unmatched. This CDR3 has 16 residues. The germline V gene has CDR1 SNHLY and CDR2 FYNNEI. The CDR3 nucleotides are TGTGCCAGCAGTAAACAGGGGTCGGTAGGCACCGGGGAGCTGTTTTTT. This gives the protein CASSKQGSVGTGELFF.